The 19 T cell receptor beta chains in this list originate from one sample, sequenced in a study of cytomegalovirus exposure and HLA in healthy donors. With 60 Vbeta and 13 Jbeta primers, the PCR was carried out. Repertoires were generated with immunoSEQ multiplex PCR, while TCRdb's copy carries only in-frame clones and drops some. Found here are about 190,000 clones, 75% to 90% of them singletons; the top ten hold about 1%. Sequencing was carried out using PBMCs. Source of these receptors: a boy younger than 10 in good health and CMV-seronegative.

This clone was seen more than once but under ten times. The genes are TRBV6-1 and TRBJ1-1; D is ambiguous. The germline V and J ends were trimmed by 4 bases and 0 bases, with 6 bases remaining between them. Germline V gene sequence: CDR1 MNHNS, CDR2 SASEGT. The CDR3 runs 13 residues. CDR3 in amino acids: CASSVLVNTEAFF. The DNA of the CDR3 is TGTGCCAGCAGTGTATTAGTGAACACTGAAGCTTTCTTT.

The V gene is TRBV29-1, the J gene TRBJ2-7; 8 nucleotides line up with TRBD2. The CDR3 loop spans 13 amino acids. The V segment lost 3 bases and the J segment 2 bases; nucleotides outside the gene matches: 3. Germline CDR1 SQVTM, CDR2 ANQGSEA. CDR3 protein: CSVDSGNAYEQYF. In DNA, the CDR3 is TGCAGCGTTGATAGCGGGAATGCCTACGAGCAGTACTTC.

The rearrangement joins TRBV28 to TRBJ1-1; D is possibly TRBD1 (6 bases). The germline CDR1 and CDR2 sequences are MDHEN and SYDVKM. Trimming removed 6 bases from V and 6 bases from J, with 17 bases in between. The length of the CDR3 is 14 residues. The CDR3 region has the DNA TGTGCCAGCAGAGAATCGTACAGGGCCCCTGAAGCTTTCTTT. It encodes CASRESYRAPEAFF.

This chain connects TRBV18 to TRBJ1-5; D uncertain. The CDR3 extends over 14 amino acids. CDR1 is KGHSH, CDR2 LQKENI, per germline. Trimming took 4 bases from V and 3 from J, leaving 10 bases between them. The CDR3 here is CASSRGNTNQPQHF. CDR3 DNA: TGTGCCAGCTCACGCGGGAACACCAATCAGCCCCAGCATTTT.

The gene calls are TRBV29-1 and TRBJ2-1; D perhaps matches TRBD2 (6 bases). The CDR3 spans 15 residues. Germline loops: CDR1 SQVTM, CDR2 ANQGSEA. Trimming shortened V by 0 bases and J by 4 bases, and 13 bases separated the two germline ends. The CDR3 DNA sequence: TGCAGCGTTGAAGATTACCGGGGGAGGTACAATGAGCAGTTCTTC. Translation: CSVEDYRGRYNEQFF.

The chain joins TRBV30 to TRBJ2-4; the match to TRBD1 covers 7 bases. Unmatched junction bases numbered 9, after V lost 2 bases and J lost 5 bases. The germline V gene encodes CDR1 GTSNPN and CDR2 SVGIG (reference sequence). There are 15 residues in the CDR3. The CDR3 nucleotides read TGTGCCTGGAGTTACAGGGGCCTTGGTCAAAACATTCAGTACTTC. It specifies CAWSYRGLGQNIQYF.

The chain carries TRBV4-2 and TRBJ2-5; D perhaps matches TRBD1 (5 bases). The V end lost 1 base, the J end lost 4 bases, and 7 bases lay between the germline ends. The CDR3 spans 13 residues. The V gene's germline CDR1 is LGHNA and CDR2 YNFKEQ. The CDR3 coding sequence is TGTGCCAGCAGCCAAGCAGGGTCAGAGACCCAGTACTTC. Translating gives CASSQAGSETQYF.

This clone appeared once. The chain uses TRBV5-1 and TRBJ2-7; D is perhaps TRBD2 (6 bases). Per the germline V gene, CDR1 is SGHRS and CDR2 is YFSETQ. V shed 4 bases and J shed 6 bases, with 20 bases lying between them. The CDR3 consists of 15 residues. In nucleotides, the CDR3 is TGCGCCAGCAGCCTACGCGGGGAAAAGGACTCCGAGCAGTACTTC. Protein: CASSLRGEKDSEQYF.

The CDR3 here is CATHGVQAGDFGSGEQFF. The CDR3 DNA is TGTGCCACCCATGGTGTACAAGCGGGAGACTTCGGGTCGGGTGAGCAGTTCTTC. The V call is TRBV2, the J call TRBJ2-1, with 8 bases lining up with TRBD2. This CDR3 spans 18 amino acids. The germline V gene encodes CDR1 SNHLY and CDR2 FYNNEI. The J segment lost 9 bases and the V segment lost 10 bases, leaving 26 bases of the junction unmatched.

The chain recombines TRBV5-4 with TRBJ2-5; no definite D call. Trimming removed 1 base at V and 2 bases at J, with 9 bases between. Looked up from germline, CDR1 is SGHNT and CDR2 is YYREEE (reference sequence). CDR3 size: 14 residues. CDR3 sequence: CASSLWRRQETQYF. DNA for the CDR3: TGTGCCAGCAGCTTGTGGCGGAGACAAGAGACCCAGTACTTC.

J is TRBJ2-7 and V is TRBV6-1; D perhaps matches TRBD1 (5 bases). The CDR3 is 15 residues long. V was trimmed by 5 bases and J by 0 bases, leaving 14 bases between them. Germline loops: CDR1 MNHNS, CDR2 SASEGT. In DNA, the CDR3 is TGTGCCAGCAGTCCCGCGGCGACAGACTCCTACGAGCAGTACTTC. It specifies CASSPAATDSYEQYF.

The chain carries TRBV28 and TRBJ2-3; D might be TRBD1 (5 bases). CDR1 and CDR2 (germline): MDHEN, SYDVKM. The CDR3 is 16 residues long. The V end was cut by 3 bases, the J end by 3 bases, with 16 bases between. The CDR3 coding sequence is TGTGCCAGCAGTTTCCAAGGCAGGGTCGGGACAGATACGCAGTATTTT. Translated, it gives CASSFQGRVGTDTQYF.

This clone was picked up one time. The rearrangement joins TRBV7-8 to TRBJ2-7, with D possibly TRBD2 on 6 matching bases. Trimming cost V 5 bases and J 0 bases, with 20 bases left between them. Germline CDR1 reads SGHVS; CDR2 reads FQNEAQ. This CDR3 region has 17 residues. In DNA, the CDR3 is TGTGCCAGCAGCCACCCCCGGAGGGTCAGACTCTCCTACGAGCAGTACTTC. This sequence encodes CASSHPRRVRLSYEQYF. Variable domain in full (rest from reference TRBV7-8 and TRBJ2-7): GAGVSQSPRYKVAKRGQDVALRCDPISGHVSLFWYQQALGQGPEFLTYFQNEAQLDKSGLPSDRFFAERPEGSVSTLKIQRTQQEDSAVYLCASSHPRRVRLSYEQYFGPGTRLTVT.

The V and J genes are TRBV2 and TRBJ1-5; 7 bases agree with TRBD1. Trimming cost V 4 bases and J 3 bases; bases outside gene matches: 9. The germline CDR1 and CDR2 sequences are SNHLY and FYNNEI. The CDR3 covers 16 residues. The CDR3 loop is CASSASGTVNNQPQHF. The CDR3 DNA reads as TGTGCCAGCAGTGCCTCCGGGACAGTGAACAATCAGCCCCAGCATTTT.

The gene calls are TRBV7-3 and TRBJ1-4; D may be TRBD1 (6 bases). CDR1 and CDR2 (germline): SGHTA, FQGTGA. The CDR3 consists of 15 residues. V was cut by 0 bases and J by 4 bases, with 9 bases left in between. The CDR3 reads CASSLTGAGNEKLFF. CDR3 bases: TGTGCCAGCAGCTTAACGGGGGCTGGTAATGAAAAACTGTTTTTT.

CDR3 loop: CASSEATVYQPQHF. CDR3 nucleotides: TGTGCCAGCAGTGAAGCTACAGTTTATCAGCCCCAGCATTTT. V gene TRBV6-1 combines with J gene TRBJ1-5; D unclear. The CDR3 is 14 residues long. The V gene's germline CDR1 is MNHNS and CDR2 SASEGT. Trimming removed 0 bases from V and 5 bases from J, with 8 bases in between.

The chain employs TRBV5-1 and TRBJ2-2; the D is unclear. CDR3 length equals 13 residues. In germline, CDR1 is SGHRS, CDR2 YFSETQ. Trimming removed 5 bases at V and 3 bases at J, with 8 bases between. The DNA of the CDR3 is TGCGCCAGCAGTCAGGTGGACACCGGGGAGCTGTTTTTT. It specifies CASSQVDTGELFF.

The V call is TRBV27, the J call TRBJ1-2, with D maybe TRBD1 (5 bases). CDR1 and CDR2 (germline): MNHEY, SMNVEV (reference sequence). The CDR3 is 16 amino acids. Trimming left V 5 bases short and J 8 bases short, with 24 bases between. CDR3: CASSPYAGVGGVGYTF. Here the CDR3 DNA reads TGTGCCAGCAGTCCCTACGCGGGGGTCGGGGGGGTGGGCTACACCTTC.

CDR3 sequence (DNA): TGTGCCAGCAGCTTGGCCCGGGACAGGGTGGATGGCTACACCTTC. Protein sequence: CASSLARDRVDGYTF. V and J are TRBV5-6 and TRBJ1-2; 9 positions agree with TRBD1. V shed 0 bases, J shed 6 bases, and the junction held 6 bases outside the gene matches. Germline CDR1 is SGHDT and CDR2 is YYEEEE. CDR3 size: 15 residues.